Listed here are 3 T cell receptor beta chains from one sample, sequenced in a study of cytomegalovirus exposure and HLA in healthy donors. Primers for the PCR totalled 60 Vbeta and 13 Jbeta. Profiled with immunoSEQ multiplex PCR; TCRdb holds only in-frame clones, not every one. The table has 45,000 to 65,000 clones, less than 75% seen once. The sequencing sample was made of PBMCs. The receptors stem from a woman aged 45-60 years in good health and CMV-seropositive.

The rearrangement uses TRBV6-4 and TRBJ1-4; D not certain. The germline CDR1 and CDR2 sequences are MRHNA and SNTAGT. This CDR3 contains 13 residues. V dropped 6 bases and J dropped 11 bases, with 16 bases sitting between them. In DNA form, the CDR3 reads TGTGCCAGCAGCCCCGGTGGGCCTTGGAAACTGTTTTTT. Protein sequence: CASSPGGPWKLFF.

The chain links TRBV7-2 to TRBJ2-3; D may be TRBD1 (5 bases). CDR1 and CDR2 (germline): SGHTA, FQGNSA. Trimming shortened V by 5 bases and J by 3 bases, and 12 bases separated the two germline ends. This CDR3 is 14 amino acids long. DNA for the CDR3: TGTGCCAGCAGCCCTAAGGCAGGGACAGATACGCAGTATTTT. Translating it yields CASSPKAGTDTQYF. Full variable domain (missing parts from reference TRBV7-2 and TRBJ2-3): GAGVSQSPSNKVTEKGKDVELRCDPISGHTALYWYRQSLGQGLEFLIYFQGNSAPDKSGLPSDRFSAERTGGSVSTLTIQRTQQEDSAVYLCASSPKAGTDTQYFGPGTRLTVL.

Note on this clone: Other nucleotide sequences in the sample specify the same CDR3. This chain connects TRBV27 to TRBJ2-7; 11 bases fit TRBD2. The CDR3 totals 15 residues. Trimming at V came to 6 bases and at J to 1 base, leaving 5 bases not matched to a gene. Germline assignment: CDR1 MNHEY and CDR2 SMNVEV (reference sequence). CDR3 loop: CASRDRLAGSYEQYF. In DNA, the CDR3 is TGTGCCAGCAGAGATAGACTAGCGGGGTCCTACGAGCAGTACTTC.